The clone carrying this TCR beta chain was counted many times. TCRdb re-called the 5' RACE reads through MiXCR, storing one row per CDR3 protein. Among some 250,000 distinct CDR3 sequences listed, about 6.7% were seen once. Trimming at V came to 2 bases and at J to 2 bases, leaving 10 bases not matched to a gene. The CDR3 has 17 amino acids. CDR1 and CDR2 from the germline V gene are SGDLS and YYNGEE. The data were taken from a study of identical twins. Separately, the same data were catalogued under a study of T cells expressing NK-cell markers. That study reports: In sorted CD3+CD56+NKG2C+, CD3+CD56+NKG2C- and CD3+CD56-NKG2C+ T cells, TCR beta repertoires were obtained. Four of the donors also had these clonotypes leading their CD3+CD56-NKG2C+ fraction. HCMV specificity was not established for the expanded NKG2C+ T cell clones.

This TCR derives from a woman aged 18-29 years in good health. Input material: CD8+ T cells sorted from blood. V is TRBV9 and J is TRBJ2-1, with 7 nucleotides matching TRBD1. The CDR3 sequence is CASSVETGILPYNEQFF. The CDR3 region has the DNA TGTGCCAGCAGCGTGGAGACAGGGATTCTGCCCTACAATGAGCAGTTCTTC.